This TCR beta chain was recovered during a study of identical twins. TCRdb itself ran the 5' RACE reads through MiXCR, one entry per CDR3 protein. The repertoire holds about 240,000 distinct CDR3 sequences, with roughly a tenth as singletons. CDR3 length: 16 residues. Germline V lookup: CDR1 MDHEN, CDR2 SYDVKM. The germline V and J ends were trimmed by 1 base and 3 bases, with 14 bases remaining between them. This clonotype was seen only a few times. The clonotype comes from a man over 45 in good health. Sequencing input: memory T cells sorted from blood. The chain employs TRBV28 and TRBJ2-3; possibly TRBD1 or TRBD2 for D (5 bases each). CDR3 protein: CASSLLDLGETDTQYF. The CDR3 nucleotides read TGTGCCAGCAGTTTATTGGATTTAGGGGAGACAGATACGCAGTATTTT.